What follows are 12 T cell receptor beta chains derived from one specimen sequenced in a study of PD-1 blockade in classical Hodgkin lymphoma. Brentuximab vedotin exposure varied among the patients, all of whom had relapsed after autologous stem cell transplantation. Data came from immunoSEQ multiplex PCR; TCRdb stores just in-frame clones and leaves some out. Found here are under 30,000 clones, almost 85% of them singletons; the top ten hold around 10%. The input for sequencing was peripheral blood mononuclear cells (PBMCs), taken before the second cycle of nivolumab. These receptors all come from a human donor with classical Hodgkin lymphoma.

The chain recombines TRBV9 with TRBJ1-5, with TRBD1 matching 8 bases. V lost 3 bases to trimming and J lost 7 bases; unmatched junction nucleotides: 6. This CDR3 contains 14 residues. Germline-derived CDR1 and CDR2 are SGDLS and YYNGEE. In DNA form, the CDR3 reads TGTGCCAGCAGCGAGGGAGACAGGGGACAGCCCCAGCATTTT. Encoded protein: CASSEGDRGQPQHF. Together with reference TRBV9 and TRBJ1-5, the CDR3 gives the full variable domain: DSGVTQTPKHLITATGQRVTLRCSPRSGDLSVYWYQQSLDQGLQFLIQYYNGEERAKGNILERFSAQQFPDLHSELNLSSLELGDSALYFCASSEGDRGQPQHFGDGTRLSIL.

The V call is TRBV5-4, the J call TRBJ2-1; 9 bases line up with TRBD2. The germline V gene has CDR1 SGHNT and CDR2 YYREEE (reference sequence). The CDR3 contains 15 residues. V shed 2 bases and J 7 bases; nucleotides not matched to a gene: 7. CDR3 sequence: CASSLAGGLQNEQFF. Here the CDR3 DNA reads TGTGCCAGCAGCTTAGCGGGGGGTCTCCAGAATGAGCAGTTCTTC.

In its sample, this clone was seen once. The chain links TRBV6-5 to TRBJ2-1; D perhaps matches TRBD2 (6 bases). Trimming stripped 5 bases from V and 9 bases from J, with 20 bases between. The length of the CDR3 is 15 residues. Germline CDR1 reads MNHEY; CDR2 reads SVGAGI. This CDR3 reads CASSPQGLPFIEQFF. The CDR3 bases are TGTGCCAGCAGTCCCCAGGGACTTCCCTTTATTGAGCAGTTCTTC.

The V gene is TRBV7-6, the J gene TRBJ2-7; 12 nucleotides match TRBD2. The junction had 4 bases not matched to a gene; V was cut back by 5 bases and J by 2 bases. CDR1 and CDR2 from the germline V gene are SGHVS and FNYEAQ. This CDR3 has 15 amino acids. DNA for the CDR3: TGTGCCAGCAGCCCACGACTAGCGGGGGCCTACGAGCAGTACTTC. This codes for CASSPRLAGAYEQYF. Drawing the rest from reference TRBV7-6 and TRBJ2-7, the complete variable domain is GAGVSQSPRYKVTKRGQDVALRCDPISGHVSLYWYRQALGQGPEFLTYFNYEAQQDKSGLPNDRFSAERPEGSISTLTIQRTEQRDSAMYRCASSPRLAGAYEQYFGPGTRLTVT.

The V and J genes are TRBV19 and TRBJ2-6; 9 nucleotides agree with TRBD1. The V segment lost 5 bases and the J segment 1 base; nucleotides outside the gene matches: 6. The CDR3 consists of 17 residues. CDR1 and CDR2 (germline): LNHDA, SQIVND (reference sequence). CDR3 coding DNA: TGTGCCAGTAGTCCTCTGGGACAGGGATCTGGGGCCAACGTCCTGACTTTC. This sequence encodes CASSPLGQGSGANVLTF.

The chain combines TRBV6-5 with TRBJ2-2; TRBD1 agrees at 7 bases. J was trimmed by 1 base and V by 6 bases; bases with no gene match: 5. This CDR3 contains 15 residues. The V gene's germline CDR1 is MNHEY and CDR2 SVGAGI. The CDR3 reads CASRTGTENTGELFF. The CDR3, as DNA: TGTGCCAGCAGGACCGGGACAGAGAACACCGGGGAGCTGTTTTTT.

The chain combines TRBV7-9 with TRBJ2-1; D remains unclear. V was shortened by 1 base and J by 7 bases, with 5 bases between the two germline ends. This CDR3 has 12 amino acids. In germline, CDR1 is SEHNR, CDR2 FQNEAQ (reference sequence). CDR3 residues: CASSLGRNEQFF. CDR3 DNA sequence: TGTGCCAGCAGCTTAGGAAGGAATGAGCAGTTCTTC.

The chain is built from TRBV4-3 and TRBJ2-7; TRBD2 agrees at 7 bases. Germline lookup yields CDR1 LGHNA and CDR2 YSLEER. The CDR3 covers 16 residues. V was pared by 2 bases and J by 4 bases, with 11 bases of the junction left unmatched. The CDR3 is CASSQLWGGAGYEQYF. The CDR3 DNA follows: TGCGCCAGCAGCCAATTGTGGGGAGGGGCAGGATACGAGCAGTACTTC.

This chain links TRBV7-6 with TRBJ2-5; D is undetermined. The V and J ends lost 5 bases and 1 base respectively, with 14 bases between them. CDR3 length: 15 amino acids. In germline, CDR1 is SGHVS, CDR2 FNYEAQ. CDR3 bases: TGTGCCAGCAGCCCAGGACCTCCACCCCAAGAGACCCAGTACTTC. Amino acid sequence: CASSPGPPPQETQYF.

CDR3: CASYRQGVDNSPLHF. In DNA, the CDR3 is TGTGCCAGCTATAGACAGGGGGTAGATAATTCACCCCTCCACTTT. This chain uses TRBV28 with TRBJ1-6; TRBD1 matches 9 bases. This CDR3 comprises 15 residues. The junction had 7 bases not matched to a gene; V was cut back by 8 bases and J by 5 bases. Looked up from germline, CDR1 is MDHEN and CDR2 is SYDVKM.

The J gene is TRBJ2-7, the V gene TRBV29-1; 7 bases match TRBD1. There are 13 residues in the CDR3. J was trimmed by 2 bases and V by 7 bases; bases with no gene match: 8. Germline values: CDR1 SQVTM, CDR2 ANQGSEA. CDR3 bases: TGCAGCGCCGTAACCACAGGGGCCTACGAGCAGTACTTC. This gives the protein CSAVTTGAYEQYF.

The rearrangement joins TRBV11-3 to TRBJ2-2, with D possibly matching TRBD1 (6 bases). This CDR3 is 17 amino acids long. Trimming left V 0 bases short and J 5 bases short, with 16 bases between. The V gene's germline CDR1 is SGHNT and CDR2 YENEEA. The CDR3 spells CASSLEGQKGGTGELFF. CDR3 nucleotide sequence: TGTGCCAGCAGCTTAGAAGGACAGAAGGGCGGGACCGGGGAGCTGTTTTTT.